The next 29 T cell receptor beta chains were all read from a single sample in a study of technical replicates of blood from a handful of donors. The assay was immunoSEQ multiplex PCR, and TCRdb's table has in-frame clones only and misses some. The sample has 70,000 or so clones; over 70% are singletons. The source material was PBMCs. All receptors come from a human donor in good health. Some clones in this sample may be carry-over from other donors' samples.

The chain recombines TRBV5-1 with TRBJ2-5, with 7 bases aligning to TRBD2. CDR1 and CDR2 (germline): SGHRS, YFSETQ. With V trimmed by 2 bases and J by 5 bases, 3 bases remained unmatched. The CDR3 totals 13 residues. CDR3 DNA sequence: TGCGCCAGCAGCTTCCGGGGGGAGGAGACCCAGTACTTC. As protein: CASSFRGEETQYF.

The chain uses TRBV29-1 and TRBJ2-3; 12 bases are shared with TRBD1. The CDR3 is made up of 21 amino acids. The junction had 22 bases not matched to a gene; V was cut back by 5 bases and J by 1 base. Germline V gene sequence: CDR1 SQVTM, CDR2 ANQGSEA. The CDR3, as DNA: TGCAGCGTTACCGGGACAGGGGGCGCCGGGGGTACCTTTGATGGCACAGATACGCAGTATTTT. Amino acids: CSVTGTGGAGGTFDGTDTQYF.

The chain uses TRBV11-2 and TRBJ2-3; tentatively, D is TRBD2 (6 bases). The germline gives CDR1 SGHAT, CDR2 FQNNGV. CDR3 length: 15 residues. Trimming took off 1 base at V and 7 bases at J, with 15 bases between the two ends. The CDR3 reads CASSLGGTSINTQYF. Written as DNA, the CDR3 is TGTGCCAGCAGCTTAGGTGGGACTTCAATAAATACGCAGTATTTT.

This chain joins TRBV10-3 and TRBJ2-5; 7 bases match TRBD1. Germline CDR1 and CDR2: ENHRY and SYGVKD. V lost 5 bases and J lost 2; bases outside the gene matches: 8. The CDR3 covers 15 residues. The DNA of the CDR3 is TGTGCCATCAGTTCTACAGGGGTTCGGCAAGAGACCCAGTACTTC. It specifies CAISSTGVRQETQYF.

The V gene is TRBV4-1, the J gene TRBJ1-5, with no clear D. Trimming shortened V by 0 bases and J by 1 base, and 7 bases separated the two germline ends. The CDR3 totals 15 residues. Germline loops: CDR1 MGHRA, CDR2 YSYEKL. CDR3 in amino acids: CASSQEARSNQPQHF. DNA of the CDR3: TGCGCCAGCAGCCAAGAGGCGAGGAGCAATCAGCCCCAGCATTTT.

J is TRBJ1-1 and V is TRBV25-1, with D maybe TRBD1 (5 bases). The CDR3 has 16 amino acids. Germline values: CDR1 MGHDK, CDR2 SYGVNS. V was trimmed by 1 base and J by 0 bases, leaving 12 bases between them. The CDR3 DNA sequence: TGTGCCAGCAGTGAATGGGGGAGGGATATGAACACTGAAGCTTTCTTT. As protein: CASSEWGRDMNTEAFF.

The V gene is TRBV6-1, the J gene TRBJ1-1, with TRBD1 identical over 8 bases. This CDR3 has 14 amino acids. CDR1 is MNHNS and CDR2 is SASEGT in the germline V gene. Trimming at V came to 4 bases and at J to 5 bases, leaving 6 bases not matched to a gene. Written as DNA, the CDR3 is TGTGCCAGCAGTGCCCGGACAGGGTCTACTGAAGCTTTCTTT. It specifies CASSARTGSTEAFF.

The gene calls are TRBV6-1 and TRBJ2-7, with TRBD2 as a possible D gene (5 bases). CDR1 is MNHNS, CDR2 SASEGT, per germline. The V gene lost 6 bases and the J gene lost 0 bases, with 12 bases spanning the gap. This CDR3 is built from 14 residues. The CDR3 region has the DNA TGTGCCAGCAGGGACCTTAGCGTCTCCTACGAGCAGTACTTC. This codes for CASRDLSVSYEQYF.

The genes are TRBV18 and TRBJ2-3; 10 bases agree with TRBD2. The length of the CDR3 is 14 residues. Germline values: CDR1 KGHSH, CDR2 LQKENI. Trimming at V came to 4 bases and at J to 6 bases, leaving 4 bases not matched to a gene. In DNA form, the CDR3 reads TGTGCCAGCTCACGTACTAGCGGGGAGGATACGCAGTATTTT. Translated, it gives CASSRTSGEDTQYF.

This rearrangement joins TRBV2 to TRBJ1-5, with 10 bases matching TRBD1. Per germline, CDR1 SNHLY and CDR2 FYNNEI. This CDR3 comprises 14 residues. J was trimmed by 5 bases and V by 4 bases; bases with no gene match: 2. CDR3 residues: CASSGQGAYQPQHF. Here the CDR3 DNA reads TGTGCCAGCAGTGGACAGGGGGCTTATCAGCCCCAGCATTTT.

The chain links TRBV6-5 to TRBJ2-7; D remains ambiguous. The V end lost 0 bases, the J end lost 4 bases, and 7 bases lay between the germline ends. The CDR3 contains 13 residues. Germline V gene lookup returns CDR1 MNHEY and CDR2 SVGAGI. This chain's CDR3 is CASSYSYGYEQYF. The CDR3, as DNA: TGTGCCAGCAGTTACTCGTACGGTTACGAGCAGTACTTC.

The chain has TRBV7-9 and TRBJ2-3; a possible D gene is TRBD2 (5 bases). The CDR3 totals 13 residues. Per the germline V gene, CDR1 is SEHNR and CDR2 is FQNEAQ (reference sequence). Trimming took off 4 bases at V and 7 bases at J, with 12 bases between the two ends. The CDR3 region has the DNA TGTGCCAGCAGCTCGGGGTCGAGGTATACGCAGTATTTT. Translated, it gives CASSSGSRYTQYF.

The rearrangement uses TRBV9 and TRBJ2-2; D may be TRBD1 (5 bases). This CDR3 has 15 amino acids. Trimming cost V 1 base and J 4 bases, with 11 bases left between them. CDR1 and CDR2 from the germline V gene are SGDLS and YYNGEE. CDR3 DNA: TGTGCCAGCAGCGTACCTCCAAGGGGCACCGGGGAGCTGTTTTTT. Protein product: CASSVPPRGTGELFF.

This CDR3 is CASSIFSRTSNQPQHF. The CDR3 DNA is TGTGCCAGCAGTATATTCAGCCGGACAAGCAATCAGCCCCAGCATTTT. This chain connects TRBV7-2 to TRBJ1-5; D perhaps matches TRBD1 (5 bases). With 6 bases removed from V and 1 base from J, the gap between germline ends came to 16 bases. The CDR3 has 16 amino acids. Looked up from germline, CDR1 is SGHTA and CDR2 is FQGNSA.

This chain uses TRBV7-6 with TRBJ2-2; TRBD1 matches 9 bases. V shed 1 base, J shed 1 base, and the junction held 10 bases outside the gene matches. Per germline, CDR1 SGHVS and CDR2 FNYEAQ. This CDR3 region has 19 residues. The CDR3 spells CASSLVRTGTGLNTGELFF. CDR3 nucleotides: TGTGCCAGCAGCTTAGTAAGGACCGGGACAGGGTTGAACACCGGGGAGCTGTTTTTT. The full variable domain, with the rest looked up from reference TRBV7-6 and TRBJ2-2, is GAGVSQSPRYKVTKRGQDVALRCDPISGHVSLYWYRQALGQGPEFLTYFNYEAQQDKSGLPNDRFSAERPEGSISTLTIQRTEQRDSAMYRCASSLVRTGTGLNTGELFFGEGSRLTVL.

This clone was recorded a few times. The chain employs TRBV9 and TRBJ1-1; 9 bases are shared with TRBD1. V dropped 4 bases and J dropped 5; count of bases not matched to a gene: 9. Germline V lookup: CDR1 SGDLS, CDR2 YYNGEE. The CDR3 contains 15 residues. In DNA, the CDR3 is TGTGCCAGCAGCACCGGGACAGGGCGGGGAACTGAAGCTTTCTTT. It translates to CASSTGTGRGTEAFF.

CDR3 nucleotide sequence: TGTGCTAGTGGTACGGGGACAGGAGGTTCAACTAATGAAAAACTGTTTTTT. The encoded protein is CASGTGTGGSTNEKLFF. The chain joins TRBV12-5 to TRBJ1-4; 8 positions match TRBD1. With V trimmed by 5 bases and J by 0 bases, 8 bases remained unmatched. Germline CDR1 is LGHNT and CDR2 is FRNRAP. The CDR3 sequence is 17 residues long.

V gene TRBV2 combines with J gene TRBJ1-6; D call uncertain. Germline V lookup: CDR1 SNHLY, CDR2 FYNNEI. There are 15 residues in the CDR3. V was cut by 4 bases and J by 6 bases, with 13 bases left in between. CDR3 loop: CASSAQVIGNSPLHF. DNA for the CDR3: TGTGCCAGCAGTGCGCAGGTTATCGGTAATTCACCCCTCCACTTT.

This chain connects TRBV6-6 to TRBJ2-1; 9 bases line up with TRBD2. Losses at the gene ends were 6 bases for V and 6 bases for J; bases not matched to a gene: 9. Per the germline V gene, CDR1 is MNHNY and CDR2 is SVGAGI (reference sequence). This CDR3 contains 15 residues. The CDR3 coding sequence is TGTGCCAGCAGCAATGTAGCGGGAGTTGTCAATGAGCAGTTCTTC. This sequence encodes CASSNVAGVVNEQFF.

The rearrangement links TRBV25-1 to TRBJ1-5, with TRBD1 as a possible D gene (5 bases). The germline V and J ends were trimmed by 4 bases and 0 bases, with 16 bases remaining between them. Per germline, CDR1 MGHDK and CDR2 SYGVNS. This CDR3 has 17 amino acids. CDR3 loop: CASSANGGEDSNQPQHF. The CDR3 DNA reads TGTGCCAGCAGTGCGAATGGAGGGGAAGATAGCAATCAGCCCCAGCATTTT.

About this clone: Relative to the germline gene, one junction end is altered; a read error may explain this. In DNA, the CDR3 is TGTGCCAGCAGCTCGTTTGCTGTTACCTATGAGCAGTACTTC. This gives the protein CASSSFAVTYEQYF. The rearrangement joins TRBV7-2 to TRBJ2-7; D remains unclear. CDR1 and CDR2 from the germline V gene are SGHTA and FQGNSA. The CDR3 consists of 14 residues.

The chain combines TRBV5-6 with TRBJ1-4, with 8 bases matching TRBD1. The CDR3 sequence is 15 residues long. Trimming took 4 bases from V and 1 from J; bases not matched to a gene: 3. Germline loops: CDR1 SGHDT, CDR2 YYEEEE. The DNA of the CDR3 is TGTGCCAGCAGCGAACAGGGGGAAACTAATGAAAAACTGTTTTTT. Translated, it gives CASSEQGETNEKLFF.

A few counts support this clone. The rearrangement uses TRBV6-6 and TRBJ1-5; D is unresolved. Trimming took 4 bases from V and 6 from J, leaving 13 bases between them. The CDR3 sequence is 14 residues long. The germline V gene encodes CDR1 MNHNY and CDR2 SVGAGI (reference sequence). As DNA, the CDR3 is TGTGCCAGCAGTTCCCGATTATCCGGTCAGCCCCAGCATTTT. Protein: CASSSRLSGQPQHF.

As concerns this clone: The junction does not match germline at one end; this may be a read error. This rearrangement joins TRBV5-4 to TRBJ2-1; the D gene is possibly TRBD2 (5 bases). The CDR3 contains 12 residues. Germline V lookup: CDR1 SGHNT, CDR2 YYREEE (reference sequence). The CDR3 coding sequence is TGTGCCAGCAGCTTGCGGGGTGAAGTATGGCTCTTC. Protein product: CASSLRGEVWLF.

The chain couples TRBV7-6 to TRBJ1-2; 10 positions agree with TRBD1. CDR1 and CDR2 from the germline V gene are SGHVS and FNYEAQ. The CDR3 consists of 15 residues. With 5 bases clipped from V and 1 base from J, the junction kept 4 bases outside the gene matches. The CDR3 DNA is TGTGCCAGCAGCAGTGGACAGGGGGTTAACTATGGCTACACCTTC. Translated, it gives CASSSGQGVNYGYTF.

The V and J genes are TRBV14 and TRBJ2-1, with D possibly being TRBD2 (6 bases). Germline lookup yields CDR1 SGHDN and CDR2 FVKESK. The V end lost 1 base, the J end lost 6 bases, and 10 bases lay between the germline ends. This CDR3 is built from 14 residues. CDR3 nucleotide sequence: TGTGCCAGCAGCCAAGCGGGACTGCGCAATGAGCAGTTCTTC. Residues: CASSQAGLRNEQFF.

CDR3 residues: CSARASGGYTF. The CDR3 DNA reads TGCAGTGCTAGGGCCAGCGGGGGCTACACCTTC. The rearrangement joins TRBV20-1 to TRBJ1-2; D ambiguous. Germline V gives CDR1 DFQATT, CDR2 SNEGSKA (reference sequence). The germline V and J ends were trimmed by 3 bases and 8 bases, with 10 bases remaining between them. The CDR3 has 11 residues.

The CDR3 sequence is CASSQQTGRNYGYTF. The CDR3 DNA reads TGTGCCAGCAGCCAACAGACAGGGCGCAACTATGGCTACACCTTC. This chain uses TRBV14 with TRBJ1-2, with 7 bases matching TRBD1. J gave up 2 bases and V 2 bases, and 5 bases lay outside the gene matches. The CDR3 covers 15 residues. Germline V gives CDR1 SGHDN, CDR2 FVKESK. Looking up the rest from reference TRBV14 and TRBJ1-2 gives the full variable domain: EAGVTQFPSHSVIEKGQTVTLRCDPISGHDNLYWYRRVMGKEIKFLLHFVKESKQDESGMPNNRFLAERTGGTYSTLKVQPAELEDSGVYFCASSQQTGRNYGYTFGSGTRLTVV.

The chain has TRBV29-1 and TRBJ2-5, with D possibly TRBD1 on 6 matching bases. The CDR3 loop spans 12 amino acids. Germline loops: CDR1 SQVTM, CDR2 ANQGSEA. Trimming took 6 bases from V and 1 from J, leaving 9 bases between them. CDR3 in DNA: TGCAGCGTCGGACAGTTCCAAGAGACCCAGTACTTC. Its protein product is CSVGQFQETQYF.